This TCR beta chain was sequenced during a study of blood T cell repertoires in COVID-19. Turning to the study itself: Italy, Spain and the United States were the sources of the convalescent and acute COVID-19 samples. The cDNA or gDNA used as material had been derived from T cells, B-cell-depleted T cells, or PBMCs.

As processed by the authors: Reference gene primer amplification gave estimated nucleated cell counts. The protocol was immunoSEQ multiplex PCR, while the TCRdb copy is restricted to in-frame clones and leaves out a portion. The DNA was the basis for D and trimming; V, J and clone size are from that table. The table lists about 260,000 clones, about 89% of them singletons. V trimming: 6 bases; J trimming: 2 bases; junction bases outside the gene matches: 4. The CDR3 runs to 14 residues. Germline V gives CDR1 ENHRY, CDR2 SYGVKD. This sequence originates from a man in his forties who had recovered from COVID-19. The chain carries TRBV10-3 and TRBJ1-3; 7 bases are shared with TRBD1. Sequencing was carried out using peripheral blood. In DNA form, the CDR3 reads TGTGCCATCAGGCGGACAGGTGCTGGAAACACCATATATTTT. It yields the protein CAIRRTGAGNTIYF.